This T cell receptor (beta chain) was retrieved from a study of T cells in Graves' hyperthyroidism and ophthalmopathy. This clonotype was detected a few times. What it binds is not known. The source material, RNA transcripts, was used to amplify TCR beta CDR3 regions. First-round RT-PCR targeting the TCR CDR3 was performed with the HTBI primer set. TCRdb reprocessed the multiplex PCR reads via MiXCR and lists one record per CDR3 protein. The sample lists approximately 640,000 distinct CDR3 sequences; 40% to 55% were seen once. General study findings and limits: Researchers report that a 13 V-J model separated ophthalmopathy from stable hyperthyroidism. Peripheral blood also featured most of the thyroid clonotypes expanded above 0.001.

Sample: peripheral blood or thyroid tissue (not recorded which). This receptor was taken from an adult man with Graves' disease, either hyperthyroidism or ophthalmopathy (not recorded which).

This CDR3 is CASSDSQSSYEQYF. DNA for the CDR3: TGTGCCAGTAGTGATAGTCAAAGCTCCTACGAGCAGTACTTC. J is TRBJ2-7 and V is TRBV19; no clear D gene. Germline assignment: CDR1 LNHDA and CDR2 SQIVND (reference sequence). This CDR3 region has 14 residues. V dropped 5 bases and J dropped 0 bases, with 11 bases sitting between them.